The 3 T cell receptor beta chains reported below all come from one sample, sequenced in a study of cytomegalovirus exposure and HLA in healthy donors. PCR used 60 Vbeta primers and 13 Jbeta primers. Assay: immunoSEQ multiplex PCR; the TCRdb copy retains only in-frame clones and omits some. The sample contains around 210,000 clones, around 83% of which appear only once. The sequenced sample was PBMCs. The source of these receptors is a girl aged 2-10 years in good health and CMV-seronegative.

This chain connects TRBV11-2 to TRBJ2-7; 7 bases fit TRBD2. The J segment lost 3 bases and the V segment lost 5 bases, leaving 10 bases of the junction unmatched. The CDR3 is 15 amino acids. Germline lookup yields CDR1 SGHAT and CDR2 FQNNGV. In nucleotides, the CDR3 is TGTGCCAGCAGCCAAGCTTGGGGCGGGGGCTACGAGCAGTACTTC. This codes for CASSQAWGGGYEQYF. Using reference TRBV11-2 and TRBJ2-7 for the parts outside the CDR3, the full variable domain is EAGVAQSPRYKIIEKRQSVAFWCNPISGHATLYWYQQILGQGPKLLIQFQNNGVVDDSQLPKDRFSAERLKGVDSTLKIQPAKLEDSAVYLCASSQAWGGGYEQYFGPGTRLTVT.

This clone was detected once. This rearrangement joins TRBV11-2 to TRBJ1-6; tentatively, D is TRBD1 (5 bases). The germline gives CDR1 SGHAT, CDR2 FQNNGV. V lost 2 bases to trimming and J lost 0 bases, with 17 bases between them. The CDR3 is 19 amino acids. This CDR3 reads CASSLSTGLGSSYNSPLHF. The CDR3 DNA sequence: TGTGCCAGCAGCTTAAGTACGGGACTCGGAAGCTCCTATAATTCACCCCTCCACTTT. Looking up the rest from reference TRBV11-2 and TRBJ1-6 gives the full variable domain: EAGVAQSPRYKIIEKRQSVAFWCNPISGHATLYWYQQILGQGPKLLIQFQNNGVVDDSQLPKDRFSAERLKGVDSTLKIQPAKLEDSAVYLCASSLSTGLGSSYNSPLHFGNGTRLTVT.

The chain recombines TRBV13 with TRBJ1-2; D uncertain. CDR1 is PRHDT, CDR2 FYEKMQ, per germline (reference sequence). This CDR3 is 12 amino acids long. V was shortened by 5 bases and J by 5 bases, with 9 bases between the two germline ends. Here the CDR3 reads CASSQNSYGYTF. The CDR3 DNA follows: TGTGCCAGCAGCCAAAACTCATATGGCTACACCTTC. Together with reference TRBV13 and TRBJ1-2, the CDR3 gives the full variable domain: AAGVIQSPRHLIKEKRETATLKCYPIPRHDTVYWYQQGPGQDPQFLISFYEKMQSDKGSIPDRFSAQQFSDYHSELNMSSLELGDSALYFCASSQNSYGYTFGSGTRLTVV.